This T cell receptor (beta chain) appears in the sequencing data of a study of cytomegalovirus exposure and HLA in healthy donors. CDR1 is SQVTM and CDR2 is ANQGSEA in the germline V gene. The CDR3 covers 12 residues. Trimming at V came to 5 bases and at J to 5 bases, leaving 5 bases not matched to a gene. The method was immunoSEQ multiplex PCR; TCRdb's version includes in-frame clones alone and lacks a portion of them. This table holds some 130,000 clones, about 80% found once. This clone was recorded once. Its antigen is as yet unknown. Study conclusions and caveats: About 180 TCR beta chains were listed as cytomegalovirus-associated. Most sequenced TCRs were rare (though some public TCRs occurred in many donors). In vitro assays verified that a few CMV-associated chains recognized CMV antigens specifically.

Specimen: PBMCs. This TCR came from a man between 25 and 39 years old in good health and CMV-seropositive. The chain couples TRBV29-1 to TRBJ1-2, with 7 bases fitting TRBD1. The CDR3 region is CSVPGTAYGYTF. CDR3 bases: TGCAGCGTTCCAGGGACAGCTTATGGCTACACCTTC.